This entry is about one TCR beta chain. No antigen is known for it. No much larger clone is present one base from it, and per-base qualities are unavailable. In total, over 600 healthy bone marrow donors made up the cohort. At the time of sampling, all cohort members were nominally healthy, though unrecorded immune exposures were likely present. The donor tested CMV seronegative, placing the donor among the 350 to 400 seronegative members of the cohort. A peripheral blood sample was collected from each donor, and TCR beta sequencing was performed on peripheral blood mononuclear cells. The Qiagen DNeasy Blood Extraction Kit was used to extract genomic DNA from the blood cell samples. These data originate in a study of cytomegalovirus exposure and HLA in healthy donors (TCRdb year 2017). In the study overall: According to an earlier analysis of several hundred of the donors, some 170 million T cells yielded 120 million or so unique TCR beta sequences and about 280 Gb of sequence data. In a later analysis, previously published TCR beta repertoires from several hundred donors were re-analyzed and high-resolution HLA genotyping was added so that TCR occurrence patterns could be studied. To decide whether each TCR beta V gene segment behaved as functional or pseudogenic, an earlier analysis of several hundred of the donors relied on high-throughput TCR beta sequencing. Because of strong linkage in the cohort, five DR-DQ haplotypes were treated as single units for association and clustering. Roughly 320 gigabases of sequencing data and roughly 81 million unique TCR sequences made up an early release that covered under 750 HLA-typed donors. Donor age, sex, ethnicity and CMV serostatus were compiled together with the repertoire data. The T cell repertoires of 670 or so subjects were profiled by immunosequencing and related to cytomegalovirus serostatus. Of the 300 to 500 genotyped donors, more than 75% were placed in the genetic ancestry cluster associated with self-reported Caucasian donors. Rather than drawing on any new phenotypic data, the later analysis identified candidate immune exposures from TCR beta sequences and the way those sequences occurred across donors. HLA typing covered class I and class II loci at four-digit resolution. Typing coverage varied by locus: about 620-630 donors for A, B, C, DRB1 and DQB1; some 520 for DQA1; nearly 610 for DPA1; 450 to 480 for DPB1. Among roughly 400 genotyped donors of the cohort, an average of approximately 240,000 unique TCR beta nucleotide sequences was sequenced per donor, of which about 18% were non-productive. High-throughput TCR immunosequencing, statistical association of individual TCRs with disease status, and machine learning were combined to predict cytomegalovirus infection status. Along with the approximately 700-subject first cohort, a separate validation cohort of over a hundred different subjects was used. The study was designed to test whether signatures of past pathogen exposure could be identified by cataloging public T cell receptors. All discovery cohort repertoires had been generated using a single sequencing platform. A later genetic analysis took genome-wide SNP genotypes for about 60% of the roughly 670 donors and used that subset as a discovery cohort.

Libraries were made using the immunoSEQ multiplex PCR assay. For the multiplex PCR, a mixture combining 60 forward primers for TCR Vbeta segments and 13 reverse primers for TCR Jbeta segments was used. The CDR3 region of rearranged TCR beta genes was amplified from genomic DNA with a multiplex PCR assay. On the Illumina HiSeq System, the amplified TCR beta libraries were sequenced as 87-base-pair reads. The study's processing was this. Across the 640 or so repertoires, a later analysis counted around 80 million unique TCR beta chains, roughly 11 million of which were shared by at least two donors. A nearest-neighbor algorithm error-corrected the raw reads and collapsed the reads into unique sequences, merging closely related sequences to remove PCR and sequencing errors. V, D and J gene segments were assigned by aligning CDR3 sequences to IMGT reference sequences. For a sequence to be retained, a match of at least six nucleotides to both a V gene segment and a J gene segment was required. Rearrangements were called productive when the CDR3 lacked stop codons and stayed in frame with V and J; all others were non-productive. CDR3 was defined according to IMGT convention as the region running from the second conserved V-encoded cysteine to the conserved J-encoded phenylalanine. In an earlier analysis of some 550 of the donors, sequences lacking an unambiguous match to a single V gene segment were excluded. In an earlier analysis of approximately 590 of the donors, V segments were called functional above 56.7% productive rearrangements and were called segregating when the between-donor standard deviation exceeded 5%. A statistical classification framework was developed to diagnose cytomegalovirus status using the catalog of TCR beta chain sequences. In a later analysis, V and J genes were assigned by comparing TCR nucleotide sequences against IMGT/GENE-DB human TR gene sequences. Using the TCRdist pipeline, a later analysis assigned CDR3 sequences along with most-parsimonious VDJ recombination scenarios. In a later analysis, each TCR beta chain was defined by its CDR3 amino acid sequence together with its V-gene family, and reads lacking a unique V-gene family were excluded. In a later analysis, approximately 590 highly shared, low-generation-probability nucleotide sequences were removed to address suspected cross-contamination and a sequencing artifact. In a later analysis, a clonal expansion index for each public chain was calculated from normalized within-repertoire ranks of inferred template counts. In a later analysis, generation probabilities were computed with a VDJ recombination model fitted to out-of-frame rearrangements, and the resulting probabilities were checked against IGoR. Hypergeometric tests were used in a later analysis to score TCR-TCR, TCR-HLA and TCR-CMV co-occurrence, with a repertoire-size bias correction applied to the TCR pairs. To estimate false discovery rates, a later analysis permuted the HLA or CMV assignments 20 times. A later analysis grouped co-occurring TCRs with DBSCAN, adding TCRdist sequence similarity when clustering within HLA-allele-positive subsets. For co-occurrence clustering, repertoires with fewer than 30,000 or more than 120,000 public chains were excluded, along with five repertoires with anomalous nucleotide sharing. TCRdb re-hosts the immuneACCESS table, in-frame sequences only. Its copies lack some clones; in the studies checked, an unresolved V gene accounts for under half of them, and the cause for the rest is not known. D and trimming come from the DNA, and the V and J calls and clone size come from that table. In this sample the table shows about 110,000 clones, around 85% of which occur a single time. The ten top clones hold approximately 3.7% of the sample.

The V end gives up 4 bases and the J end 6 bases, leaving 6 bases in the junction not matched to a gene. From the cysteine up to the phenylalanine, the CDR3 has a length of 15 residues. Only the CDR3 part of the read is kept: 45 bases, read in frame from the first base. Reading the germline V gene gives CDR1 SGHTA and CDR2 FQGNSA. Overall results and qualifications from the work: The authors suggested that the approach could potentially be extended to other disease states and immunological phenotypes. The only immune exposure information available for the cohort was CMV serostatus. The cohort was sequenced for TCR beta chains only, and without alpha or paired-chain data the features that could be detected were limited. Sequencing depth was assumed to be roughly uniform across donors in the presence/absence analyses, though that assumption may not hold. A later analysis found that most CMV-associated TCR beta chains appeared HLA-restricted, with HLA associations seemingly driven largely by CMV exposure. Several of the top co-occurrence clusters appeared to be linked to parvovirus B19, influenza, CMV and Epstein-Barr virus, according to a later analysis. Correlated functional status among segregating V segments might reflect linkage disequilibrium, but an unknown experimental factor could not be ruled out. Some IMGT-functional V segments, including TRBV6-2 and TRBV6-3, could not be told apart with the 87-base-pair reads, so those segments were excluded. The classifier was reported to diagnose cytomegalovirus status with high specificity and sensitivity in both the original and validation cohorts. While some public TCRs were present in many individuals, most TCR sequences turned up only very rarely across donors. The study gave a list of around 170 TCR beta chains associated with cytomegalovirus. When HLA alleles, especially DR and DQ, strongly co-occurred, TCR associations were difficult to assign to individual alleles. In an earlier analysis of more than 500 of the donors, most TCR beta V segments appeared in productive rearrangements about 90% or about 30% of the time, broadly matching IMGT annotations. About 17 rarely observed V segments, including chromosome 9 orphons, were excluded from the earlier analysis of some 590 of the donors because counts were too low. A later analysis found that HLA-associated TCR beta chains were more clonally expanded and had lower generation probabilities than equally common non-associated chains. Because HLA typing was unavailable for some donors at each locus, only the typed subset was used in association tests. According to a later analysis, TCR association rates differed among HLA loci, with DRB1 alleles showing the most associated TCRs and HLA-C alleles showing the fewest. In a later genetic analysis, fewer N-insertions in productive TCRs were reported among donors in an Asian-associated ancestry cluster than the 666-donor mean. A later analysis associated 16,951 TCR beta sequences with specific HLA alleles at a false discovery rate of 0.05. A further reported finding was that TCR beta sequences accurately predicted the HLA-A and HLA-B alleles for most subjects in the first cohort. In vitro tests confirmed that a few of the cytomegalovirus-associated TCR beta chains recognize cytomegalovirus antigens. The sequencing pipeline was judged likely to have produced a cluster of highly shared sequence variants as a technical artifact. A later genetic analysis associated a missense DCLRE1C variant with V-gene and J-gene trimming of TCR beta chains, and an independent cohort replicated the association.

This receptor chain uses TRBV7-2 and TRBJ1-6; TRBD1 matches 7 bases in the middle. Sequencing was carried out using PBMCs. This TCR was recovered from a man between 60 and 70 years old in good health and CMV-seronegative. The CDR3 protein sequence reads: CASSSGTAINSPLHF. The sequenced DNA is TGTGCCAGCAGCTCGGGGACAGCGATTAATTCACCCCTCCACTTT. The CDR3 plus the reference TRBV7-2 and TRBJ1-6 genes for the other parts give the full variable domain: GAGVSQSPSNKVTEKGKDVELRCDPISGHTALYWYRQSLGQGLEFLIYFQGNSAPDKSGLPSDRFSAERTGGSVSTLTIQRTQQEDSAVYLCASSSGTAINSPLHFGNGTRLTVT.